The rows below give T cell receptor beta chains drawn from one sample of a study of T cells in localized non-small cell lung cancer. Only in-frame clones appear in the TCRdb table, and some are missing; sequencing was by immunoSEQ multiplex PCR. Here the sample spans roughly 70,000 clones, less than 90% being singletons. The sample here was peripheral blood, taken before any cancer treatment. The source is a male donor aged 60 or over with stage III squamous cell lung carcinoma. Both conserved end residues are part of each CDR3. A D gene is named only where the DNA matches it firmly. The size of a clone is reported for some rows only, either as once, few or many, or as a class for expanded clones.

j_call d_call v_call clone_size cdr3_nt cdr3_aa
TRBJ2-7 NA TRBV7-2 NA TGTGCCAGCAGCCGCCAAGTTTTAGGAGGGAACTACGAGCAGTACTTC CASSRQVLGGNYEQYF
TRBJ2-3 NA TRBV5-5 NA TGTGCCAGCAGCTTGGCCGACCTACCAAGCACAGATACGCAGTATTTT CASSLADLPSTDTQYF
TRBJ2-3 TRBD1 TRBV7-6 NA TGTGCCAGCAGCTTTCCGGACAGGGGATCAACAGATACGCAGTATTTT CASSFPDRGSTDTQYF
TRBJ1-5 NA TRBV19 NA TGTGCCAGTAGTCCCTTCAAAGGTTTGGAGCCCCAGCATTTT CASSPFKGLEPQHF
TRBJ1-1 TRBD1 TRBV5-1 NA TGCGCCAGCAGCGCGGGATGGGACAGTTGGAGGGAGAAGAACACTGAAGCTTTCTTT CASSAGWDSWREKNTEAFF
TRBJ1-3 NA TRBV5-1 NA TGCGCCAGCAGCCTGACAGAGCGCCTCTCTGGAAACACCATATATTTT CASSLTERLSGNTIYF
TRBJ2-5 NA TRBV11-2 NA TGTGCCAGCAGCTTAGGACTCCACCAAGAGACCCAGTACTTC CASSLGLHQETQYF
TRBJ1-2 NA TRBV5-4 NA TGTGCCAGCAGCTGGGAGAACTATGGCTACACCTTC CASSWENYGYTF
TRBJ2-7 NA TRBV5-8 NA TGTGCCAGCGCTTCCGGCGTCCGAGACGAGCAGTACTTC CASASGVRDEQYF
TRBJ1-2 NA TRBV18 NA TGTGCCAGCTCACCAAAAACATCCGGTATGAACTATGGCTACACCTTC CASSPKTSGMNYGYTF
TRBJ1-2 NA TRBV5-1 once TGCGCCAGCAGCTTGGAAGCAGGTCCACCTTATGGCTACACCTTC CASSLEAGPPYGYTF
TRBJ2-1 TRBD2 TRBV5-1 NA TGCGCCAGCAGCGCTAGCGGGGGCCGAAATGAGCAGTTCTTC CASSASGGRNEQFF
TRBJ2-3 NA TRBV5-1 NA TGCGCCAGCAGCTTACAGGGAGGAGGGACAGATACGCAGTATTTT CASSLQGGGTDTQYF
TRBJ1-4 NA TRBV2 NA TGTGCCAGCAGTGAGAACAGACAGTCTAATGAAAAACTGTTTTTT CASSENRQSNEKLFF
TRBJ2-5 NA TRBV28 NA TGTGCCAGCAGCCCACAAAGGGCACTCCAAGAGACCCAGTACTTC CASSPQRALQETQYF
TRBJ2-1 NA TRBV5-8 few TGTGCCAGCAGCCCCCGGTGGGGTTGGAACAATGAGCAGTTCTTC CASSPRWGWNNEQFF
TRBJ1-4 NA TRBV11-2 NA TGTGCCAGCAGCTCAGCAGGGATCGCCAATGAAAAACTGTTTTTT CASSSAGIANEKLFF
TRBJ2-3 TRBD2 TRBV28 NA TGTGCCAGCAGTTTAGTGGGGGGGTCCACAGATACGCAGTATTTT CASSLVGGSTDTQYF
TRBJ2-1 NA TRBV4-2 NA TGTGCCAGCAGCCAAGGAGGCGCCACGGGATCCTACAATGAGCAGTTCTTC CASSQGGATGSYNEQFF
TRBJ2-5 NA TRBV5-5 NA TGTGCCAGCAGCTTGATTGGTGTACGAGGCCAAGAGACCCAGTACTTC CASSLIGVRGQETQYF
TRBJ2-3 TRBD2 TRBV19 NA TGTGCCAGTCGCGGGGGGTTCGGAACAGATACGCAGTATTTT CASRGGFGTDTQYF
TRBJ2-7 NA TRBV29-1 NA TGCAGCGTTGATATCCAGGGGGGAAACGAGCAGTACTTC CSVDIQGGNEQYF
TRBJ1-2 TRBD1 TRBV14 few TGTGCCAGCAGCCAAGCATTCACATTTCTCCGACAGGGCTATGGCTACACCTTC CASSQAFTFLRQGYGYTF
TRBJ2-2 TRBD2 TRBV27 NA TGTGCCAGCAGTGAGCGGGGGCCAGGGGCCGGGGAGCTGTTTTTT CASSERGPGAGELFF
TRBJ1-2 TRBD1 TRBV10-3 NA TGTGCCATCAGCTTCTCCCTGGGGACAGGGGCCTTAAGTGGCTACACCTTC CAISFSLGTGALSGYTF
TRBJ1-6 NA TRBV6-5 NA TGTGCCAGCCGGATGGCAGGGGCGAATTCACCCCTCCACTTT CASRMAGANSPLHF
TRBJ2-1 NA TRBV10-3 NA TGTGCCATCAGAGGTTCTCCCTACAATGAGCAGTTCTTC CAIRGSPYNEQFF
TRBJ1-5 TRBD1 TRBV30 NA TGTGCCTGGGGGGGACAGGGGCGGCAGCCCCAGCATTTT CAWGGQGRQPQHF
TRBJ2-7 NA TRBV30 NA TGTGCCTGGGGAGGGGCCTACGAGCAGTACTTC CAWGGAYEQYF
TRBJ2-5 TRBD2 TRBV7-2 few TGTGCCAGCAGCGGTAGCGGGGGTGAGACCCAGTACTTC CASSGSGGETQYF
TRBJ2-2 TRBD2 TRBV5-4 NA TGTGCCAGCAGCTTGGCCGGGGGACTAGCGTCGAACACCGGGGAGCTGTTTTTT CASSLAGGLASNTGELFF
TRBJ1-2 NA TRBV21-1 few TGTGCCAGCAGCAAGAGCGATCCGGGACGGACCACTAACTATGGCTACACCTTC CASSKSDPGRTTNYGYTF
TRBJ2-3 TRBD2 TRBV5-4 NA TGTGCCAGCAGCTCCGGGACTAGCCAGAGCACAGATACGCAGTATTTT CASSSGTSQSTDTQYF
TRBJ1-6 TRBD1 TRBV25-1 NA TGTGCCAGCTCCCGGACAGGGGACTCACCCCTCCACTTT CASSRTGDSPLHF
TRBJ1-5 NA TRBV29-1 few TGCAGCGTTGGTAGGGCGAGAAATCAGCCCCAGCATTTT CSVGRARNQPQHF
TRBJ1-2 NA TRBV21-1 NA TGTGCCAGCAATCCGACAGGGTATGGCTACACCTTC CASNPTGYGYTF
TRBJ1-5 TRBD1 TRBV6-6 NA TGTGCCAGCAGTTACAAGAGACAGGGGGGCCAGCCCCAGCATTTT CASSYKRQGGQPQHF
TRBJ1-5 NA TRBV5-1 NA TGCGCCAGCAGCCCTGGGGATGGAAGGCAGCCCCAGCATTTT CASSPGDGRQPQHF
TRBJ2-1 TRBD1 TRBV7-6 NA TGTGCCAGCAGCTTTAGTGGGGACAGAGAGCAGTTCTTC CASSFSGDREQFF
TRBJ2-3 NA TRBV28 NA TGTGCCAGCAGTTTCCTACAGGGATGGTTCACAGATACGCAGTATTTT CASSFLQGWFTDTQYF
TRBJ1-2 NA TRBV6-5 NA TGTGCCAGCAGTTACTCAGGTCGGGGTGAAGGCTACACCTTC CASSYSGRGEGYTF